The rows below give T cell receptor beta chains drawn from one sample of a study of tumor-infiltrating lymphocytes in oesophageal squamous cell carcinoma. TCRdb fed the PCR reads into MiXCR, producing one record per CDR3 protein. The table records around 14,000 distinct CDR3 sequences, about half of them present only once. Sequencing was done on a sample of esophageal tumor tissue. These receptors all stem from a male donor with esophageal squamous cell carcinoma. Each CDR3 is given without its conserved first and last residue.

v_call	j_call	cdr3_aa
TRBV7-2	-	ASSLGASGRRTDTQY
TRBV6-6	TRBJ1-1	ASIGSRIAEAF
TRBV12-3/TRBV12-4	TRBJ2-7	ASSWDRSYEQY
TRBV5-1	TRBJ1-2	ASSLDPTDAYGYT
TRBV10-3	-	AISDFGGRSETQY
TRBV7-2	-	ASSLDSSSYEQY
TRBV7-3	TRBJ2-2	ASSLSQWDTGELF
TRBV29-1	TRBJ2-7	SVARALSNEQY
TRBV28	TRBJ2-1	ASTPGGSSYNEQF
TRBV18	-	ASSPPSGQETQY
TRBV12-3/TRBV12-4	TRBJ1-2	ASSFLTGGYT
TRBV7-6	-	ASSLGGSRNEQY
TRBV20-1	TRBJ1-1	SARRQRGTEAF
TRBV6-1	TRBJ2-3	ASRIQGSSTDTQY
TRBV24-1	TRBJ2-2	ATSAPGLSGELF
TRBV7-9	TRBJ2-3	ASSRSGSGLDTQY
TRBV6-6	TRBJ2-3	ASRQGAADTQY
TRBV11-1	TRBJ2-1	ASSYDRGPYNEQF
TRBV7-8	TRBJ2-7	ASSLGLAGGFYEQY
TRBV7-6	-	ASSPGTGEKYTEAF
TRBV18	TRBJ1-2	ASSPSRQGGYGYT
TRBV4-3	-	ASSEGLAGGYEQY
TRBV6-5	TRBJ1-5	ASSYNQGRDQPQH
TRBV7-2	TRBJ2-3	ASSPIRSGVSDTQY
TRBV7-3	-	ASSFLAGGPLSSYNEQY
TRBV6-6	TRBJ2-5	ASSYSGGGETQY
TRBV6-9	TRBJ1-4	ASRELPGNNEKLF
TRBV7-8	TRBJ2-3	ASSLRSPGQGIIDTQY
TRBV7-6	TRBJ2-3	ASSSSTDTQY
TRBV6-6	-	ASTPDWGGGDEQY
TRBV6-1	TRBJ1-2	ASSGQGGSYGYT
TRBV4-1	TRBJ2-3	ASSQGWRVRVTDTQY
TRBV7-2	TRBJ2-2	ASSLDLAGMSGELF
TRBV27	-	ASSPSGTIYGYT
TRBV5-3	TRBJ2-3	ATRRTLTDTQY
TRBV7-9	TRBJ1-4	ASSRGTAAEKLF
TRBV7-3	TRBJ2-3	ASSSRTGGGDTQY
TRBV5-6	-	ASSLGGAATQY
TRBV7-8	TRBJ2-1	ASSLVTSPYNEQF
TRBV7-6	TRBJ1-2	ASSLEYGSGYT
TRBV6-1	TRBJ1-4	ASSDRQGNEKLF
TRBV10-2	TRBJ2-3	ASSELAGVPDTQY
TRBV7-6	TRBJ2-3	ASSQGPFTDTQY
TRBV7-3	-	ASSIQGSETQY
TRBV10-1	TRBJ2-1	ASSQTSGAFNEQF
TRBV28	TRBJ1-2	ASSLPDPSYGYT
TRBV7-2	TRBJ2-1	ASSLGGVVAYNEQF
TRBV7-8	TRBJ2-3	ASSLEGRGLGDTQY
TRBV7-2	-	ASSLLLSAYNEQF
TRBV7-3	TRBJ2-1	ASSLGQSKNEQF
TRBV11-2	TRBJ2-2	ASSLIVGELF
TRBV19	TRBJ2-6	ASSIEGVSGANVLT
TRBV7-6	TRBJ2-7	ASSLFASGGDSYEQY
TRBV12-3/TRBV12-4	TRBJ2-5	ASTGSSDQETQY
TRBV19	TRBJ2-3	ASSIGVPTDTQY
TRBV7-2	-	ASSRGLAGGSEQF
TRBV5-4	TRBJ2-1	ASGAGGGTYNEQF
TRBV11-1	-	ASSLARKETQY
TRBV7-8	TRBJ2-7	ASSLGFDSPLH
TRBV7-2	-	ASSLGNRAYEQY